This TCR beta chain was observed in a study of cytomegalovirus exposure and HLA in healthy donors. PCR was performed using 60 Vbeta and 13 Jbeta primers. The data were produced by immunoSEQ multiplex PCR, yet TCRdb's version contains in-frame clones alone and is incomplete. The table has more than 85,000 clones, approximately 78% seen once. Overall study findings and caveats: Analyses of presence/absence relied on an assumption of roughly uniform sequencing depth across donors. At a 0.05 false discovery rate, a later analysis found some 18,000 TCR beta sequences to be associated with HLA alleles. It was likely that a cluster of highly shared sequence variants was a sequencing artifact. V- and J-gene trimming of TCR beta was linked (in a later analysis) to a missense DCLRE1C variant.

Turning to this clone: No antigen is known for it.

Germline CDR1 reads GTSNPN; CDR2 reads SVGIG (reference sequence). This CDR3 contains 12 residues. With 3 bases removed from V and 2 bases from J, the gap between germline ends came to 4 bases. The sequenced sample consisted of PBMCs. V usage is TRBV30 and J usage is TRBJ1-4; D call uncertain. This receptor was taken from a woman aged 25 to 39 in good health and CMV-seronegative. The CDR3 nucleotides read TGTGCCTGGAGCTCGACTAATGAAAAACTGTTTTTT. Encoded protein: CAWSSTNEKLFF.